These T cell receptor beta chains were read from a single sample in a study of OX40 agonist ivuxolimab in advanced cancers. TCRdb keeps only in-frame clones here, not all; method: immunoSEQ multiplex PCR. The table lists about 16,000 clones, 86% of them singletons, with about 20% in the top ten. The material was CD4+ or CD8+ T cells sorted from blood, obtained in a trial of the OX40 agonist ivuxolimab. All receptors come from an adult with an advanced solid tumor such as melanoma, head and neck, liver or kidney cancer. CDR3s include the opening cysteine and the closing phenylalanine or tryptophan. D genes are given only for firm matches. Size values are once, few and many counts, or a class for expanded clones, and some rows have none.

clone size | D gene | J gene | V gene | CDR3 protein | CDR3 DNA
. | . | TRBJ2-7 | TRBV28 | CASSSPLWGVSYEQYF | TGTGCCAGCAGTTCTCCCCTCTGGGGCGTTTCCTACGAGCAGTACTTC
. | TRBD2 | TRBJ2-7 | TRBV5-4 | CASSLTGGNEQYF | TGTGCCAGCAGCTTAACGGGAGGCAACGAGCAGTACTTC
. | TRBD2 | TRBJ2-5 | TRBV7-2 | CASSAGQAGGPTGTQYF | TGTGCCAGCAGCGCCGGCCAAGCGGGAGGCCCAACGGGAACCCAGTACTTC
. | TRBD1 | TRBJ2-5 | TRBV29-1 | CSVLTGGDSLEETQYF | TGCAGCGTGCTGACAGGGGGCGACTCTCTAGAGGAGACCCAGTACTTC
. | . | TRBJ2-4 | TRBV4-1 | CASSQDGQATMIQYF | TGCGCCAGCAGCCAAGACGGGCAGGCTACTATGATTCAGTACTTC
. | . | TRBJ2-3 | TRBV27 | CASSNPSVGADTQYF | TGTGCCAGCAGTAACCCTAGCGTCGGAGCAGATACGCAGTATTTT
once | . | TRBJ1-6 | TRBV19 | CASQTPGNSPLHF | TGTGCCAGTCAGACCCCGGGCAATTCACCCCTCCACTTT
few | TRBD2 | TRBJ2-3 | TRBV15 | CATSRTSGTQYF | TGTGCCACCAGCAGAACTAGCGGCACCCAGTATTTT
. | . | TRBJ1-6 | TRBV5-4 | CASSLRVGKDSPLHF | TGTGCCAGCAGCTTGCGTGTAGGTAAAGATTCACCCCTCCACTTT
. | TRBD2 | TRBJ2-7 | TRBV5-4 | CASSSAGAGNNEQYF | TGTGCCAGCAGCTCGGCCGGAGCGGGAAATAACGAGCAGTACTTC
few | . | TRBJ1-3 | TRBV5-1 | CASSLESVAGNTIYF | TGCGCCAGCAGCTTGGAGAGTGTAGCTGGAAACACCATATATTTT
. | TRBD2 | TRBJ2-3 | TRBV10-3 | CAISSSGGTDTQYF | TGTGCCATCAGCTCTAGCGGTGGCACAGATACGCAGTATTTT
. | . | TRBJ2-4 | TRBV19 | CASRTEGAKNIQYF | TGTGCCTCCCGGACAGAGGGGGCCAAAAACATTCAGTACTTC
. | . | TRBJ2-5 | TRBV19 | CASSKGGGETQYF | TGTGCCAGTAGTAAAGGGGGGGGAGAGACCCAGTACTTC
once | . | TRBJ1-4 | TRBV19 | CASSNLGALRVGEKLFF | TGTGCCAGTAGTAACCTGGGGGCCCTCAGGGTCGGCGAAAAACTGTTTTTT
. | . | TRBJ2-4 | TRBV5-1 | CASSLAQVAKNIQYF | TGCGCCAGCAGCTTGGCACAGGTAGCCAAAAACATTCAGTACTTC
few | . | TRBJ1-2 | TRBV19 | CASSKLGGGYGYTF | TGTGCCAGTAGTAAACTAGGGGGTGGCTATGGCTACACCTTC
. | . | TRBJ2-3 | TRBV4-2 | CASSQDLGDTQYF | TGTGCCAGCAGCCAAGATCTGGGAGATACGCAGTATTTT
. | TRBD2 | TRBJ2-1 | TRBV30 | CAWTSGRGGEQFF | TGTGCCTGGACTAGCGGGAGGGGAGGTGAGCAGTTCTTC
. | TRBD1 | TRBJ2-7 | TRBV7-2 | CASSLDRGRTEQYF | TGTGCCAGCAGCTTGGACAGGGGGCGAACCGAGCAGTACTTC
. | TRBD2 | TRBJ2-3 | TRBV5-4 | CASSILAGPLDTQYF | TGTGCCAGCAGCATACTAGCGGGGCCGTTAGATACGCAGTATTTT
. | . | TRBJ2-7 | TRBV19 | CASSTGDGSSYEQYF | TGTGCCAGTAGTACCGGGGACGGAAGCTCCTACGAGCAGTACTTC
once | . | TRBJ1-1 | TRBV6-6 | CASSYSSGGQGTEAFF | TGTGCCAGCAGTTACTCGTCCGGGGGCCAGGGCACTGAAGCTTTCTTT
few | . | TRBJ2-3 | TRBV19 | CASSTGVTDTQYF | TGTGCCAGTAGTACAGGGGTTACAGATACGCAGTATTTT
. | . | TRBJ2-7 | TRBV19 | CASSPGTSSYEQYF | TGTGCCAGTAGCCCAGGGACCTCTTCGTACGAGCAGTACTTC
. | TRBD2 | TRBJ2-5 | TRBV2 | CASRSSGSLQETQYF | TGTGCCAGCAGGTCTAGCGGGAGCCTGCAAGAGACCCAGTACTTC
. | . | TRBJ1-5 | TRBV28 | CASSSATGLSNQPQHF | TGTGCCAGCAGTTCTGCTACAGGGTTAAGCAATCAGCCCCAGCATTTT
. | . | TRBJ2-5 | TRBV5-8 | CASSVDAYQETQYF | TGTGCCAGCAGTGTAGACGCCTACCAAGAGACCCAGTACTTC
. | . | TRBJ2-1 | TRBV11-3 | CASSLAGQNEQFF | TGTGCCAGCAGCTTGGCTGGCCAAAATGAGCAGTTCTTC
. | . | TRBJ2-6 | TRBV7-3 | CASSSGPGSTGANVLTF | TGTGCCAGCAGCTCTGGACCGGGATCTACTGGGGCCAACGTCCTGACTTTC
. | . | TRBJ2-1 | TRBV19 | CASRRHQGYNEQFF | TGTGCCAGTAGAAGGCATCAAGGCTACAATGAGCAGTTCTTC
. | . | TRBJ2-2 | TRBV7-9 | CASSPTGGTGELFF | TGTGCCAGCAGCCCCACTGGGGGGACCGGGGAGCTGTTTTTT
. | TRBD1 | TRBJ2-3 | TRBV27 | CASSLRGPLSTDTQYF | TGTGCCAGCAGTTTGAGGGGGCCCCTAAGCACAGATACGCAGTATTTT
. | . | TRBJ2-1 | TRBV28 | CASSIDLSGHGQFF | TGTGCCAGCAGCATCGACCTTAGCGGTCATGGGCAGTTCTTC
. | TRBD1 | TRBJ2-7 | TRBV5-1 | CASTEDRGGTEQYF | TGCGCCAGCACCGAGGACAGGGGCGGGACCGAGCAGTACTTC
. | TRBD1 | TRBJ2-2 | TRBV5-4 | CASSSLGQGAPFGELFF | TGTGCCAGCAGCTCGTTAGGGCAGGGGGCACCTTTCGGGGAGCTGTTTTTT
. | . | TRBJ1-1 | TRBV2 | CASSQEAPYTEAFF | TGTGCCAGCAGTCAAGAGGCGCCTTACACTGAAGCTTTCTTT
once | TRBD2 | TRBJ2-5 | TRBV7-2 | CASSLLAGTQYF | TGTGCCAGCAGCTTATTAGCGGGGACCCAGTACTTC
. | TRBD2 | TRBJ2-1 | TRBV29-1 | CSGRPSGYNEQFF | TGCAGCGGACGGCCTAGCGGTTACAATGAGCAGTTCTTC
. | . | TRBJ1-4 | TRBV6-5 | CASRPAGSTNEKLFF | TGTGCCAGCAGACCAGCCGGGAGTACTAATGAAAAACTGTTTTTT
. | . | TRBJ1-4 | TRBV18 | CASSAGLSTEKLFF | TGTGCCAGCTCTGCGGGACTCTCGACGGAAAAACTGTTTTTT
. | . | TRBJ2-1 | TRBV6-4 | CASSMEGDFVNEQFF | TGTGCCAGCAGCATGGAGGGAGATTTTGTCAATGAGCAGTTCTTC
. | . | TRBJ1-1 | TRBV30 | CAWSGGATEAFF | TGTGCCTGGAGTGGGGGGGCCACTGAAGCTTTCTTT
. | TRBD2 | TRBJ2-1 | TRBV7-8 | CASSSLAGGPIEQFF | TGTGCCAGCAGCTCTCTGGCGGGAGGGCCGATTGAGCAGTTCTTC
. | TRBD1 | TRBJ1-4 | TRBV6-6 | CASKQGLGEKLFF | TGTGCCAGCAAACAGGGGTTAGGTGAAAAACTGTTTTTT
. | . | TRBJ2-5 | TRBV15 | CATSRELAGQETQYF | TGTGCCACCAGCAGAGAGCTGGCGGGCCAAGAGACCCAGTACTTC
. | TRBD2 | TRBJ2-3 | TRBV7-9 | CASSVGGRDTQYF | TGTGCCAGCAGCGTGGGGGGGAGAGATACGCAGTATTTT
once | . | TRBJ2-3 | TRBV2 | CASYYWGTDTQYF | TGTGCCAGCTACTACTGGGGCACAGATACGCAGTATTTT
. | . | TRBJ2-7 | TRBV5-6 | CASSLDRVIPHEQYF | TGTGCCAGCAGCTTGGACAGGGTAATTCCTCACGAGCAGTACTTC
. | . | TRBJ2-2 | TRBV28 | CASSLVIGLIPRDTGELFF | TGTGCCAGCAGTTTAGTTATCGGACTCATCCCTCGGGACACCGGGGAGCTGTTTTTT
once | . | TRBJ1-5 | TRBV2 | CASGRTGTAQPQHF | TGTGCCAGCGGAAGAACAGGGACCGCTCAGCCCCAGCATTTT
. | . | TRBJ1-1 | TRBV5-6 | CASSLAGMNTEAFF | TGTGCCAGCAGCTTGGCAGGGATGAACACTGAAGCTTTCTTT
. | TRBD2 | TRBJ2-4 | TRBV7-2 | CASSSPASGSAIQYF | TGTGCCAGCAGCTCCCCGGCTAGCGGGAGCGCCATTCAGTACTTC
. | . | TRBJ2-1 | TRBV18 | CASSPPTGGEQFF | TGTGCCAGCTCACCTCCAACCGGAGGTGAGCAGTTCTTC
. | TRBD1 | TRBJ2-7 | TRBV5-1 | CASSNGQGPGEQYF | TGCGCCAGCAGCAACGGACAGGGTCCGGGGGAGCAGTACTTC
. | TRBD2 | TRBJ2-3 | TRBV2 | CASSGLAVSADTQYF | TGTGCCAGCAGCGGACTAGCGGTCTCCGCAGATACGCAGTATTTT
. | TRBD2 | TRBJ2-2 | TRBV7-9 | CASSTPRPGLAGTGELFF | TGTGCCAGCAGCACACCTCGACCGGGACTAGCGGGAACCGGGGAGCTGTTTTTT
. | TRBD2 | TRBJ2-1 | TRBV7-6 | CASSRGLAGSYNEQFF | TGTGCCAGCAGCCGGGGACTAGCGGGCTCCTACAATGAGCAGTTCTTC